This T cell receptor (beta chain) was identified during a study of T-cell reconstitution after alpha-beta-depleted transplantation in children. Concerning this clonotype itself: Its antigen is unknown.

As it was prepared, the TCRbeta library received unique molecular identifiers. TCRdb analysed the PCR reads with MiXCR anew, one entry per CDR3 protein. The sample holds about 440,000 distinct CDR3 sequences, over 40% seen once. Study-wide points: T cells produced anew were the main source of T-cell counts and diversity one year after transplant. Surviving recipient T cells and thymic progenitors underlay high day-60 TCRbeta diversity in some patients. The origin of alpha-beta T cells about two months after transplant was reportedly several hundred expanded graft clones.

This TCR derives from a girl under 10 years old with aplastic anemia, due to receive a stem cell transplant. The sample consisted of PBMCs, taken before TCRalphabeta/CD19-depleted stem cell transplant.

In nucleotides, the CDR3 is TGTGCCAGCAGAATGGGGTCAGGGGGCCACGAAAAACTGTTTTTT. This encodes CASRMGSGGHEKLFF. The V call is TRBV6-1, the J call TRBJ1-4; 8 bases line up with TRBD1. V shed 6 bases and J 8 bases; nucleotides not matched to a gene: 11. This CDR3 is built from 15 residues. CDR1 is MNHNS, CDR2 SASEGT, per germline.